This TCR beta chain derives from a study of T cells in Graves' hyperthyroidism and ophthalmopathy. The sample holds a few counts of this clonotype. Its antigen is as yet unknown. Points from the study as a whole: Also found in blood were most expanded thyroid clonotypes above 0.001.

The V end lost 5 bases, the J end lost 0 bases, and 10 bases lay between the germline ends. This CDR3 is built from 13 residues. From germline, CDR1 is SQVTM and CDR2 ANQGSEA. Amplification yielded TCR beta CDR3 regions, with RNA transcripts as the source. The HTBI primer set drove a first-round RT-PCR of the TCR CDR3. Each CDR3 protein is one row after TCRdb ran MiXCR on the multiplex PCR reads. This table holds 490,000 or so distinct CDR3 sequences, around 15% found once. V is TRBV29-1 and J is TRBJ1-1, with D possibly TRBD1 on 5 matching bases. The sample consisted of blood. The TCR was taken from a woman in her twenties or thirties with Graves' ophthalmopathy. The DNA of the CDR3 is TGCAGCGTTTCGGGACGGATGAACACTGAAGCTTTCTTT. Protein: CSVSGRMNTEAFF.